One TCR beta chain is described in this entry. Its specificity is unknown. These data originate in a study of OX40 agonist ivuxolimab in advanced cancers. Profiling relied on immunoSEQ multiplex PCR, and the TCRdb table lists in-frame clones only, not all of them. Counted here are under 65,000 clones, 85% to 95% occurring once; the ten biggest clones make up 0.35% to 0.55%. Trimming shortened V by 3 bases and J by 2 bases, and 17 bases separated the two germline ends. The CDR3 has 17 amino acids. Germline V lookup: CDR1 SGDLS, CDR2 YYNGEE. General study points: Among T cells, CD8+ cells averaged more expanded clones than CD4+ cells.

This receptor was obtained from an adult with an advanced solid tumor such as melanoma, head and neck, liver or kidney cancer. This chain links TRBV9 with TRBJ2-2; D perhaps matches TRBD1 (6 bases). This material consisted of CD4+ or CD8+ T cells sorted from blood, taken in a trial of the OX40 agonist ivuxolimab. Written as DNA, the CDR3 is TGTGCCAGCAGCGCCCAAATGGACAGCCTCAACACCGGGGAGCTGTTTTTT. Amino acid sequence: CASSAQMDSLNTGELFF.